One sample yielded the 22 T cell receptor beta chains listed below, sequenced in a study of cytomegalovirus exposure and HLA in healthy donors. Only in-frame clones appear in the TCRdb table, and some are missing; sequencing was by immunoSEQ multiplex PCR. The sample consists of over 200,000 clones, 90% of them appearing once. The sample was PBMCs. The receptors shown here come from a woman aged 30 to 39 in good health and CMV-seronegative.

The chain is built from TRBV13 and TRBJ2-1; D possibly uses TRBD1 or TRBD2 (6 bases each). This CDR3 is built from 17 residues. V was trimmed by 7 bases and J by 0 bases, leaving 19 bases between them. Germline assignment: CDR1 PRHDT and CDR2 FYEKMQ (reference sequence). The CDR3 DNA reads TGTGCCAGCACCCCGGAGGGGGAGTATAGCTCCTACAATGAGCAGTTCTTC. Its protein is CASTPEGEYSSYNEQFF.

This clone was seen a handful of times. The CDR3 DNA reads as TGTGCCAGCAGCCACGGGTCTCAAGGTCAGCTGTTTTTT. Residues: CASSHGSQGQLFF. The chain links TRBV16 to TRBJ2-2, with D unclear. Trimming pared 3 bases from V and 12 bases from J, leaving 14 bases between. The CDR3 is 13 residues long. Germline lookup yields CDR1 KGHSY and CDR2 FQNENV.

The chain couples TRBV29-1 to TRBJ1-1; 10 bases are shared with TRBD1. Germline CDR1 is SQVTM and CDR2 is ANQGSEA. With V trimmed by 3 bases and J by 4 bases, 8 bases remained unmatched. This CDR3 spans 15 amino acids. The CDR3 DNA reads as TGCAGCGTTGAGGATAGACAGGGGGCAAGCACTGAAGCTTTCTTT. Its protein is CSVEDRQGASTEAFF.

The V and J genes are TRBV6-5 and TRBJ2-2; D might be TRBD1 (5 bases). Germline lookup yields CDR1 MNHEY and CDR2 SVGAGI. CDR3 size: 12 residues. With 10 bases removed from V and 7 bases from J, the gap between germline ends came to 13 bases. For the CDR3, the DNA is TGTGCCACGCAGGGTTGGGACGGGGAGCTGTTTTTT. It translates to CATQGWDGELFF.

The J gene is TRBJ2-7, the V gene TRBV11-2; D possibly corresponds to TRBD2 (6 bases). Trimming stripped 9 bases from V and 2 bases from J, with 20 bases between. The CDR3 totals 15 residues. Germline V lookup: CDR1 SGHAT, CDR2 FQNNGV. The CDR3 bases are TGTGCCAGTGGGGCGGGCGCGGGACGCGCCTACGAGCAGTACTTC. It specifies CASGAGAGRAYEQYF.

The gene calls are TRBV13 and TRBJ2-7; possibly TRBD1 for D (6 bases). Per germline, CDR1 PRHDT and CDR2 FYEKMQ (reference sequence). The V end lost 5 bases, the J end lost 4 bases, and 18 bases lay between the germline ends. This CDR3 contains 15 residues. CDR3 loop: CASSIIQGAVYEQYF. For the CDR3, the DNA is TGTGCCAGCAGCATCATACAGGGTGCGGTTTACGAGCAGTACTTC. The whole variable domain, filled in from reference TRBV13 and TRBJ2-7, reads AAGVIQSPRHLIKEKRETATLKCYPIPRHDTVYWYQQGPGQDPQFLISFYEKMQSDKGSIPDRFSAQQFSDYHSELNMSSLELGDSALYFCASSIIQGAVYEQYFGPGTRLTVT.

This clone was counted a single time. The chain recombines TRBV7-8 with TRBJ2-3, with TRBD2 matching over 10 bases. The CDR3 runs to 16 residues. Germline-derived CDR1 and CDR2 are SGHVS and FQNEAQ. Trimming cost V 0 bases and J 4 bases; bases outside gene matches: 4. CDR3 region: CASSLAGLAFADTQYF. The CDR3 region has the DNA TGTGCCAGCAGCTTAGCGGGACTAGCGTTCGCAGATACGCAGTATTTT.

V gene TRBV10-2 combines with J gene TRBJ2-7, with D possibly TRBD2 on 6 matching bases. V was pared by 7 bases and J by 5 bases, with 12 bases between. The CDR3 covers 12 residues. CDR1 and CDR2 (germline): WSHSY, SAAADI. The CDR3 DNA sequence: TGCGCCAGCACCCTCGGAGGGGACGAGCAGTACTTC. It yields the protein CASTLGGDEQYF.

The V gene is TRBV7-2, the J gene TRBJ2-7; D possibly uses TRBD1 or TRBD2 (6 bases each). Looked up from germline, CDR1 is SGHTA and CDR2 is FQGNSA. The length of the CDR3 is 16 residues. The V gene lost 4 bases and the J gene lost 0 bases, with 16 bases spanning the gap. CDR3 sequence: CASSWGAGTFSYEQYF. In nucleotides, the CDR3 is TGTGCCAGCAGCTGGGGGGCCGGGACATTCTCCTACGAGCAGTACTTC.

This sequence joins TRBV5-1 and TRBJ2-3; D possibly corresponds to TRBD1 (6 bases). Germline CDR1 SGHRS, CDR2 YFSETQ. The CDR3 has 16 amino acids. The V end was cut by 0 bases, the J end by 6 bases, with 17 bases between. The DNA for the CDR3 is TGCGCCAGCAGCTTGGGGTCATCAGGTACAGGGGATACGCAGTATTTT. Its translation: CASSLGSSGTGDTQYF. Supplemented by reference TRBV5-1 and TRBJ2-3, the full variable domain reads KAGVTQTPRYLIKTRGQQVTLSCSPISGHRSVSWYQQTPGQGLQFLFEYFSETQRNKGNFPGRFSGRQFSNSRSEMNVSTLELGDSALYLCASSLGSSGTGDTQYFGPGTRLTVL.

The CDR3 reads CASSEVPDTQYF. Written as DNA, the CDR3 is TGCGCCAGCAGTGAGGTGCCAGATACGCAGTATTTT. V and J are TRBV10-2 and TRBJ2-3; D gene ambiguous. Germline CDR1 is WSHSY and CDR2 is SAAADI. The length of the CDR3 is 12 residues. V shed 2 bases and J shed 4 bases, with 4 bases lying between them.

The CDR3 protein is CASSLYYNEQFF. The CDR3 DNA follows: TGTGCCAGCAGCCTGTACTACAATGAGCAGTTCTTC. The gene calls are TRBV11-2 and TRBJ2-1; D uncertain. The CDR3 is made up of 12 amino acids. V was clipped by 5 bases and J by 3 bases, with 5 bases between them. Germline values: CDR1 SGHAT, CDR2 FQNNGV.

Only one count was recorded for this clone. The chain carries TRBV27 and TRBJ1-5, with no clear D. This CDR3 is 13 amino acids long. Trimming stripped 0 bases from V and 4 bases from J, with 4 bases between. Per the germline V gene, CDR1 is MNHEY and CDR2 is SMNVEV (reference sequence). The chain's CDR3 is CASSLSDNQPQHF. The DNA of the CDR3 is TGTGCCAGCAGTTTATCAGATAATCAGCCCCAGCATTTT.

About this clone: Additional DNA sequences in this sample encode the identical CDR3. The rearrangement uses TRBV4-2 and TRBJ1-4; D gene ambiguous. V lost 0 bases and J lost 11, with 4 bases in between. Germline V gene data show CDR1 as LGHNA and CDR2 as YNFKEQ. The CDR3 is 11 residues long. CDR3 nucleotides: TGTGCCAGCAGCCAAGATCAGAAACTGTTTTTT. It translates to CASSQDQKLFF.

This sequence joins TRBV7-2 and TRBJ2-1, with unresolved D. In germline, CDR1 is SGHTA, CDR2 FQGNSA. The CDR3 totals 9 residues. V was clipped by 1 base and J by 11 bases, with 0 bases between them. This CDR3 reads CASSLEQFF. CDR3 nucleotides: TGTGCCAGCAGCTTAGAGCAGTTCTTC. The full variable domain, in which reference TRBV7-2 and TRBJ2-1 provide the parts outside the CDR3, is GAGVSQSPSNKVTEKGKDVELRCDPISGHTALYWYRQSLGQGLEFLIYFQGNSAPDKSGLPSDRFSAERTGGSVSTLTIQRTQQEDSAVYLCASSLEQFFGPGTRLTVL.

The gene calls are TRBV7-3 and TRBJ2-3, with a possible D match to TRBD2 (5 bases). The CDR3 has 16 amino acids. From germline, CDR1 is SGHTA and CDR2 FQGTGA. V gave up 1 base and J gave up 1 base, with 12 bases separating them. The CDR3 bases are TGTGCCAGCAGCTTAAGCCCCGGGGTGGGCACAGATACGCAGTATTTT. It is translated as CASSLSPGVGTDTQYF.

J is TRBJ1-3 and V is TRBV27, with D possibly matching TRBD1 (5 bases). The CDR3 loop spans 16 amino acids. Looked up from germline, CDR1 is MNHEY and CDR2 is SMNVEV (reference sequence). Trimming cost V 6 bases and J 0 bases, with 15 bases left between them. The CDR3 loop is CASSHPAGLSGNTIYF. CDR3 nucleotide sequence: TGTGCCAGCAGCCATCCTGCAGGGCTCTCTGGAAACACCATATATTTT.

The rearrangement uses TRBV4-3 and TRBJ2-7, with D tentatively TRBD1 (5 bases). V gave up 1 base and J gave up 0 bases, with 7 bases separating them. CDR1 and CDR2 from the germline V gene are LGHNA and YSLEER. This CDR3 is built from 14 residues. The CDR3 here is CASSQVDSSYEQYF. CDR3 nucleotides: TGCGCCAGCAGCCAAGTAGACAGCTCCTACGAGCAGTACTTC.

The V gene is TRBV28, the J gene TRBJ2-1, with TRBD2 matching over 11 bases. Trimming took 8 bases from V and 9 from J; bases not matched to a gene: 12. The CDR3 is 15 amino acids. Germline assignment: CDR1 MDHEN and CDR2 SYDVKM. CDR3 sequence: CASSALAGGPGEQFF. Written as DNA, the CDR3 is TGTGCCAGCTCCGCCTTAGCGGGAGGGCCCGGTGAGCAGTTCTTC.

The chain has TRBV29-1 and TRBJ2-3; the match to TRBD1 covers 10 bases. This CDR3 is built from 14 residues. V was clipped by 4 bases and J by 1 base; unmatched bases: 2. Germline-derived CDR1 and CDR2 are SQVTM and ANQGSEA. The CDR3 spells CSVGGTGGTDTQYF. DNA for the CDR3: TGCAGCGTTGGAGGGACAGGGGGCACAGATACGCAGTATTTT.

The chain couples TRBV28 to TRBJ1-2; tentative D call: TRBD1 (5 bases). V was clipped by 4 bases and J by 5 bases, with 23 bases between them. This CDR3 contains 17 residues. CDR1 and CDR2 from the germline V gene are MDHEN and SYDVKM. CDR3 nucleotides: TGTGCCAGCAGTTCGGTGACAGCACCGGACCGAGTATATGGCTACACCTTC. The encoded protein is CASSSVTAPDRVYGYTF.

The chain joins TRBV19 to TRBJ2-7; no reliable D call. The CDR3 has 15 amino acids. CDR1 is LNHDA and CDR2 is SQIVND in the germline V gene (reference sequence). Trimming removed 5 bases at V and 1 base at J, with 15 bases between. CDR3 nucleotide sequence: TGTGCCAGTAGTGCCCGACGGGTAGTGTCCTACGAGCAGTACTTC. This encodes CASSARRVVSYEQYF.